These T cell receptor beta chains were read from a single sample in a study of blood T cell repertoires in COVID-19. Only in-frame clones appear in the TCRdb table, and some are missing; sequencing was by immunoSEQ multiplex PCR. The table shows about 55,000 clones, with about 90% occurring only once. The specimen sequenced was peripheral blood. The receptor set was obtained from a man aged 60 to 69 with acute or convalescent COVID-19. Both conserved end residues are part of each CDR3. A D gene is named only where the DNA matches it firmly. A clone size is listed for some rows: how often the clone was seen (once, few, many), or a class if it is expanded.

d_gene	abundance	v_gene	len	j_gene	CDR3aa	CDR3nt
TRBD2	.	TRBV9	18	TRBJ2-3	CASSSPLAGGEGTDTQYF	TGTGCCAGCAGCTCTCCACTAGCGGGAGGAGAGGGCACAGATACGCAGTATTTT
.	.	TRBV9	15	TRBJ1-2	CASSPLPRGDYGYTF	TGTGCCAGCAGCCCTCTACCCCGGGGTGACTATGGCTACACCTTC
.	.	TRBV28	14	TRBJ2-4	CASSLRGNLNIQYF	TGTGCCAGCAGTTTAAGGGGGAATCTAAACATTCAGTACTTC
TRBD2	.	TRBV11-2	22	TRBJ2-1	CASSLPQREGRPIKSSYNEQFF	TGTGCCAGCAGTTTACCCCAGCGGGAGGGCCGACCCATTAAAAGCTCCTACAATGAGCAGTTCTTC
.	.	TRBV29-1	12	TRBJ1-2	CSVGGGADGYTF	TGCAGCGTTGGGGGAGGGGCCGATGGCTACACCTTC
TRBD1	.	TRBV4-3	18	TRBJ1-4	CASSQEHRGRGINEKLFF	TGCGCCAGCAGCCAAGAGCACAGGGGGCGAGGAATTAATGAAAAACTGTTTTTT
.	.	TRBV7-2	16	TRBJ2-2	CASSLGVAVNTGELFF	TGTGCCAGCAGCTTAGGGGTAGCGGTGAACACCGGGGAGCTGTTTTTT
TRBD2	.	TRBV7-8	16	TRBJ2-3	CASRGGLAASTDTQYF	TGTGCCAGCCGGGGGGGCTTAGCGGCTAGCACAGATACGCAGTATTTT
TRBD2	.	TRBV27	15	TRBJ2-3	CASSPLAQSTDTQYF	TGTGCCAGCAGCCCACTAGCGCAGAGCACAGATACGCAGTATTTT
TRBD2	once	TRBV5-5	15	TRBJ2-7	CASSFGGLAGVGQYF	TGTGCCAGCAGCTTTGGTGGACTAGCGGGAGTAGGGCAGTACTTC
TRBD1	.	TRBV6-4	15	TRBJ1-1	CASSLRQGAHSQAFF	TGTGCCAGCAGCCTACGACAGGGGGCGCATAGCCAAGCTTTCTTT
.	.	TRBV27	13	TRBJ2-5	CASSLRSQETQYF	TGTGCCAGCAGTTTGCGGAGCCAAGAGACCCAGTACTTC
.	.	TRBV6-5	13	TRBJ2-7	CASSTVAAGEQYF	TGTGCCAGCAGTACGGTGGCAGCAGGAGAGCAGTACTTC
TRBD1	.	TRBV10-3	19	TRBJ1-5	CAISALPPGQETSNQPQHF	TGTGCCATCAGCGCGCTACCCCCGGGACAGGAGACTAGCAATCAGCCCCAGCATTTT
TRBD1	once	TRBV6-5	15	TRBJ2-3	CASSYRDRAYDTQYF	TGTGCCAGCAGTTACCGGGACAGGGCGTATGATACGCAGTATTTT
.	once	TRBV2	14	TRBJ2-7	CASMREESSYEQYF	TGTGCCAGCATGAGGGAGGAGAGCTCCTACGAGCAGTACTTC
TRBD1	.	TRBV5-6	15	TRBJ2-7	CASSLGQGGDDEQYF	TGTGCCAGCAGCTTGGGACAGGGGGGAGATGACGAGCAGTACTTC
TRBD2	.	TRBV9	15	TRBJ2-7	CASSVGLAEAYEQYF	TGTGCCAGCAGCGTAGGGCTAGCGGAGGCCTACGAGCAGTACTTC
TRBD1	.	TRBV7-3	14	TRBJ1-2	CASSSQGSIGGYTF	TGTGCCAGCAGCTCACAGGGGAGCATTGGTGGCTACACCTTC
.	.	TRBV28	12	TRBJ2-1	CASRGLANEQFF	TGTGCCAGCAGGGGACTGGCCAATGAGCAGTTCTTC
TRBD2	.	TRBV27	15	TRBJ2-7	CASSSAAGGWDEQYF	TGTGCCAGCAGTTCGGCAGCGGGGGGGTGGGACGAGCAGTACTTC
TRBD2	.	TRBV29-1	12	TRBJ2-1	CSVVVAGDEQFF	TGCAGCGTTGTAGTAGCGGGCGATGAGCAGTTCTTC
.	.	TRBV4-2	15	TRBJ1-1	CASSQVFQGNTEAFF	TGTGCCAGCAGCCAAGTGTTCCAGGGGAACACTGAAGCTTTCTTT
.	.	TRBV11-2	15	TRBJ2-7	CASSLERDPYYEQYF	TGTGCCAGCAGCTTAGAGCGGGACCCATACTACGAGCAGTACTTC
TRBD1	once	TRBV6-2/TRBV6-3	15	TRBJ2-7	CASSYSGTGFSEQYF	TGTGCCAGCAGTTACTCCGGGACAGGGTTTTCCGAGCAGTACTTC
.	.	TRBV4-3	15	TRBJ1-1	CASSQDPLGRGGAFF	TGCGCCAGCAGCCAAGACCCCCTTGGCAGGGGCGGAGCTTTCTTT
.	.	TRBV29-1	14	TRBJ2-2	CSVEKGANTGELFF	TGCAGCGTTGAAAAGGGGGCGAACACCGGGGAGCTGTTTTTT
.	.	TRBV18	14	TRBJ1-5	CASSPSQPDQPQHF	TGTGCCAGCTCACCCTCACAGCCCGATCAGCCCCAGCATTTT
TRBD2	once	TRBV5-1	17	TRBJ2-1	CASSPLPGGSRYNEQFF	TGCGCCAGCTCCCCTCTTCCCGGCGGGAGCAGGTACAATGAGCAGTTCTTC
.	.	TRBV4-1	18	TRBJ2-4	CASSQGRPKGVAKNIQYF	TGCGCCAGCAGCCAAGGCAGACCAAAGGGGGTAGCCAAAAACATTCAGTACTTC
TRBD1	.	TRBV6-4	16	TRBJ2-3	CASSDGAGGAWDTQYF	TGTGCCAGCAGTGACGGGGCAGGGGGCGCTTGGGATACGCAGTATTTT
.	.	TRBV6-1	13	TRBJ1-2	CASSEEGVGGYTF	TGTGCCAGCAGTGAAGAGGGAGTGGGGGGCTACACCTTC
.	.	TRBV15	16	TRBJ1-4	CATSTPMSRVGEKLFF	TGTGCCACCAGCACCCCCATGAGCAGGGTGGGTGAAAAACTGTTTTTT
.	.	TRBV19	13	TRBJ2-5	CASSRRFGETQYF	TGTGCCAGTAGTAGGCGGTTTGGAGAGACCCAGTACTTC
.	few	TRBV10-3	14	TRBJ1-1	CAIRGDFSNTEAFF	TGTGCCATCCGGGGGGACTTCTCGAACACTGAAGCTTTCTTT
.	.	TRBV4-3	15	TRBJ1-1	CASSQMGQMNTEAFF	TGCGCCAGCAGCCAGATGGGACAAATGAACACTGAAGCTTTCTTT
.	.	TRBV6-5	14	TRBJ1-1	CASSPQGWNTEAFF	TGTGCCAGCAGCCCCCAGGGTTGGAACACTGAAGCTTTCTTT